This T cell receptor (beta chain) was captured in a study of blood T cell repertoires in COVID-19. Study-wide context: Samples of COVID-19 (acute and convalescent) were obtained from the United States, Italy and Spain. PBMCs, B-cell-depleted T cells, or T cells were the source of the cDNA or gDNA that made up the material.

Authors' processing steps: Reference gene primer amplification in the assay estimated nucleated cell counts. Assay: immunoSEQ multiplex PCR; the TCRdb copy retains only in-frame clones and omits some. V and J calls plus clone size are reproduced from that table; the DNA served to infer D and trimming. The sample consists of roughly 170,000 clones, roughly four fifths of them appearing once. This TCR came from a human donor in a cohort sampled during active COVID-19. The sample consisted of peripheral blood.

The CDR3 spells CASSQGVAEEDTEAFF. CDR3 coding DNA: TGCGCCAGCAGCCAAGGGGTGGCGGAGGAGGACACTGAAGCTTTCTTT. This sequence joins TRBV4-1 and TRBJ1-1; unclear D gene. Per the germline V gene, CDR1 is MGHRA and CDR2 is YSYEKL. This CDR3 is 16 amino acids long. Between the trimmed V and J ends, which lost 1 base and 3 bases, there was a span of 15 bases.